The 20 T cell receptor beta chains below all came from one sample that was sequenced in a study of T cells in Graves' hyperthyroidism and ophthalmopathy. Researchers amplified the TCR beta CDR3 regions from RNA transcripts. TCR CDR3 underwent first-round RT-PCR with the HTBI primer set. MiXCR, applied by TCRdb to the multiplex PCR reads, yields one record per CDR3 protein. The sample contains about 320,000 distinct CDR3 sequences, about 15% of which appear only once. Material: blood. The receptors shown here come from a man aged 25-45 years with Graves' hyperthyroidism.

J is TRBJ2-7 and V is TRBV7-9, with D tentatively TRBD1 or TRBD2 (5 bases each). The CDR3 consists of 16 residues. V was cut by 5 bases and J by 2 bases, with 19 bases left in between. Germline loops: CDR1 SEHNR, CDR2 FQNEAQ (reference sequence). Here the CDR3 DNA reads TGTGCCAGCAGCCCCTTTTTGGGTCCGGGGCCCTACGAGCAGTACTTC. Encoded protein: CASSPFLGPGPYEQYF.

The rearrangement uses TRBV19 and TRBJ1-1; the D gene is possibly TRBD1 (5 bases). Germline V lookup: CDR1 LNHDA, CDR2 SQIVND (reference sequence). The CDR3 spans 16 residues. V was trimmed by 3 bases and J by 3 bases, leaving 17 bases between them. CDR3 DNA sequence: TGTGCCAGTAGTATCGGGGCCAAGAGAGGGTACACTGAAGCTTTCTTT. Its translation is CASSIGAKRGYTEAFF.

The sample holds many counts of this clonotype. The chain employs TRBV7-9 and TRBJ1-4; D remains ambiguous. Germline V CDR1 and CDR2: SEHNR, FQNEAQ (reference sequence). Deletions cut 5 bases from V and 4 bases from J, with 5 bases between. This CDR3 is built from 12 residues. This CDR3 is CASSVYNEKLFF. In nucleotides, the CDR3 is TGTGCCAGCAGCGTCTATAATGAAAAACTGTTTTTT.

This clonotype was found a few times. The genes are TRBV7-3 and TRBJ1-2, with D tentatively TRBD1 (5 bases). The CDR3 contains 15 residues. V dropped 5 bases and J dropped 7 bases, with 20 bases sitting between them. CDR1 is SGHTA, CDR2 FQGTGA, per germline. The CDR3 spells CASSPDGLPGGGYTF. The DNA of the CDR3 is TGTGCCAGCAGCCCGGACGGCCTTCCTGGGGGTGGCTACACCTTC.

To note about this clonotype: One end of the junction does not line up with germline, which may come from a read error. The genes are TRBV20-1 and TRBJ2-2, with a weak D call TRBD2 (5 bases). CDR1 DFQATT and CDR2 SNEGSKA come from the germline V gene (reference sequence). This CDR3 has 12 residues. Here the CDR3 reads CSARGQAGELFF. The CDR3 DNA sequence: TGCAGTGCCAGAGGGCAAGCCGGGGAGCTGTTTTTT.

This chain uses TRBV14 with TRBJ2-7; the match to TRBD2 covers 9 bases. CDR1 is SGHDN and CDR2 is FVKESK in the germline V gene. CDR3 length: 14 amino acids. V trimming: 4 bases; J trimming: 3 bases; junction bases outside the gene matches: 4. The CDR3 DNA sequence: TGTGCCAGCAGCCTTATAGCGGGAGTCTACGAGCAGTACTTC. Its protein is CASSLIAGVYEQYF.

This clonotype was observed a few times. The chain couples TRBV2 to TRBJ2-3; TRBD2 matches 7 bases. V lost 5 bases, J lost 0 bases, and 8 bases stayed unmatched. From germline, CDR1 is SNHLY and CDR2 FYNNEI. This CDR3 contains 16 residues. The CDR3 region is CASSHRREGSTDTQYF. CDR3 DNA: TGTGCCAGCAGTCATAGGAGGGAGGGGAGCACAGATACGCAGTATTTT.

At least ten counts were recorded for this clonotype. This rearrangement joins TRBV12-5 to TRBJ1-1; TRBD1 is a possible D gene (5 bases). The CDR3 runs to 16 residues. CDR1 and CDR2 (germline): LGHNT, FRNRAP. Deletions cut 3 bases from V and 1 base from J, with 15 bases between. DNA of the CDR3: TGTGCTAGTGGTTTTTGGGCAGGGAAAGCGAACACTGAAGCTTTCTTT. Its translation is CASGFWAGKANTEAFF.

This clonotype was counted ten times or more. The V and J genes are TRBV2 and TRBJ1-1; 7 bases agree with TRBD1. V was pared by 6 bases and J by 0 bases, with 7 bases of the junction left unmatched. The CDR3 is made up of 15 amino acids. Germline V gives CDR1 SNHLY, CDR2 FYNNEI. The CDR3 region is CASRRTGAMNTEAFF. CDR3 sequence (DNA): TGTGCCAGCAGGAGGACAGGTGCCATGAACACTGAAGCTTTCTTT.

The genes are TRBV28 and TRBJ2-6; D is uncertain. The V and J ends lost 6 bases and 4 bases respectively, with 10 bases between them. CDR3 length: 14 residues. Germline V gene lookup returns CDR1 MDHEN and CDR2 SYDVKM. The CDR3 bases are TGTGCCAGCAGGACCCGCTCGGGGGCCAACGTCCTGACTTTC. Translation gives CASRTRSGANVLTF.

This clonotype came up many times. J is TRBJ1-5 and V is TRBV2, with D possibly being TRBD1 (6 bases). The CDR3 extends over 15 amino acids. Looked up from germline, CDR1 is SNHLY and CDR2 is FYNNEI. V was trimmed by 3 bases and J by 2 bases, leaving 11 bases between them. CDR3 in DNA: TGTGCCAGCAGTGATGCTCACAGGGGCAATCAGCCCCAGCATTTT. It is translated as CASSDAHRGNQPQHF.

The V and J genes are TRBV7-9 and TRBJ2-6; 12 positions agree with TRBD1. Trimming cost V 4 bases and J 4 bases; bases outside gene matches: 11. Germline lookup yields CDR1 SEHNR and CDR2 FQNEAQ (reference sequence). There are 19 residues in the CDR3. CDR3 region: CASSWPGQGAQTGANVLTF. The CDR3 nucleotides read TGTGCCAGCAGCTGGCCGGGACAGGGGGCGCAGACCGGGGCCAACGTCCTGACTTTC.

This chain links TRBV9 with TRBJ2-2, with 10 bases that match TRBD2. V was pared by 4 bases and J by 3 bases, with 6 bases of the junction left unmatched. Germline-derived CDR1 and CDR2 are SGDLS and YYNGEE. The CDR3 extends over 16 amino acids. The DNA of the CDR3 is TGTGCCAGCAGCATCAGCGGGAGGGGTGACACCGGGGAGCTGTTTTTT. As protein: CASSISGRGDTGELFF.

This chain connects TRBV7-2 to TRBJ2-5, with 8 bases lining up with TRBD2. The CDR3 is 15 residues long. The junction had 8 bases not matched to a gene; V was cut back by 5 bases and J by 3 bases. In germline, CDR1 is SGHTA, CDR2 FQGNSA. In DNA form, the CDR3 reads TGTGCCAGCAGCCTCTCCGGGACTAGGGAAGAGACCCAGTACTTC. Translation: CASSLSGTREETQYF.

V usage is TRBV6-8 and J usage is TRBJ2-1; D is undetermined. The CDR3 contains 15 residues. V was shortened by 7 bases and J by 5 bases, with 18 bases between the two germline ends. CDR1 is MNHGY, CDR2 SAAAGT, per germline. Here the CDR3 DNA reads TGTGCCAGCATCATGCCCCAGCTTAGCCACAATGAGCAGTTCTTC. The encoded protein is CASIMPQLSHNEQFF.

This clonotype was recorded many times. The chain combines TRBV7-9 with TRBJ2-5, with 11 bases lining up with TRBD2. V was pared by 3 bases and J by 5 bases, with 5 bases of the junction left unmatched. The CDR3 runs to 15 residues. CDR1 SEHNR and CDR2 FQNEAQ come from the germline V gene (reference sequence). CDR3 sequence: CASSFPTSGDETQYF. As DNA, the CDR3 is TGTGCCAGCAGCTTTCCGACTAGCGGGGATGAGACCCAGTACTTC.

DNA for the CDR3: TGTGCCAGCAGTCGCCGGACAGGGAGCACAGATACGCAGTATTTT. Protein sequence: CASSRRTGSTDTQYF. The chain has TRBV28 and TRBJ2-3; 8 bases fit TRBD1. CDR1 MDHEN and CDR2 SYDVKM come from the germline V gene. CDR3 length: 15 residues. V lost 5 bases and J lost 0; bases outside the gene matches: 4.

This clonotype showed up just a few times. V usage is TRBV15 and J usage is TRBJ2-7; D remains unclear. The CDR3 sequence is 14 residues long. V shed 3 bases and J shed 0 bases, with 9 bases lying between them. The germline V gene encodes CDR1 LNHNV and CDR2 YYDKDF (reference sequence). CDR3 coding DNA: TGTGCCACCAGCAGGAGCACCAGCTCCTACGAGCAGTACTTC. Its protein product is CATSRSTSSYEQYF.

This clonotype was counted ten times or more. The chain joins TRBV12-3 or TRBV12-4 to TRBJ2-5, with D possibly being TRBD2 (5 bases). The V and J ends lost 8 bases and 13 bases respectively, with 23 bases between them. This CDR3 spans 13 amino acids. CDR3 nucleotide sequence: TGTGCCAGCTCCTTTCTCGACGGGGATCTTCTGTACTTC. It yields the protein CASSFLDGDLLYF.

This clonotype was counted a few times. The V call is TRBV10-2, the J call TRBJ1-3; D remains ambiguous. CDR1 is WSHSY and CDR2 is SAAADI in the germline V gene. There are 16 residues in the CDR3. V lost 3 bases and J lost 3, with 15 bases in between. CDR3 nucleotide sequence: TGCGCCAGCAGTGATCGGCCCGACCGGAGTGGAAACACCATATATTTT. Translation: CASSDRPDRSGNTIYF.